The source of this T cell receptor (beta chain) is a study of cytotoxic CD8 clonotypes in ibrutinib-treated CLL (dated by TCRdb to 2020 to 2023). With respect to the entire study: In this cohort, about 16 patients were treatment-naive and about ten were relapsed/refractory, while some 18 had unmutated IGHV. Cryopreserved peripheral blood mononuclear cells were collected before treatment, at response, and at either disease progression or sustained remission. On average, each sample yielded 250,000 to 300,000 productive templates and 94,082 productive rearrangements. Samples at response were collected after a median of 12 months of treatment, with a range of about 6 to 40 months. Longitudinal samples were obtainable from about 30% of the roughly 90 participants in the trial. Patients were still on ibrutinib when every remission and progressive disease sample was collected. Responses were partial in 24 patients and complete in 2; after median about 63 months follow-up, roughly 14 stayed in remission and approximately 12 progressed.

The study at large found these results: Clonality increased at ibrutinib response, stayed stable in sustained remission, and fell back toward baseline at progression. Public clonotypes were rare and either shrank or stayed stable during treatment, and the rise in clonality at ibrutinib response reflected expansion of private clonotypes. Sustained-remission and progressing patients did not have matched sampling times, and lymph node repertoires were not examined. Baseline clonality exceeded that of age-matched healthy donors and correlated strongly with circulating CD8+ T-cell counts.

What the time point label conveys for this sample: approximately 25 months on ibrutinib. For TCR beta library preparation, roughly 2 micrograms of genomic DNA were extracted from the cryopreserved PBMCs. Longitudinal blood samples from CLL patients on ibrutinib monotherapy were analyzed using high-throughput TCR beta sequencing. The patients took part in an open-label, single-center phase 2 trial of ibrutinib monotherapy. The goal of deep resolution MiSeq sequencing was a depth between 1 in 1 million and 1 in 200,000 T cells, and coverage averaged 10x per clonotype. The immunoSEQ hsTCRB Kit was used to generate TCR beta libraries. Concerning the study's data processing: ImmunoSEQ Data Assistant and ImmunoSEQ Analyzer were used for data analysis, and V, D and J genes were assigned according to IMGT definitions. Clonality, which ranges from 0 to 1, was calculated as one minus the normalized Shannon entropy of productive rearrangement frequencies. Only overrepresented clonotypes making up at least 0.05% of each patient's repertoire were included in the public clonotype analysis. Repertoires from some twelve age-matched healthy donors in immuneACCESS were used as clonality controls. TCRdb limited this immuneACCESS table to in-frame rearrangements with V and J called. A share of clones is missing; checked studies link under half to unresolved V genes, and the rest is unexplained. D and trimming were read from the DNA, whereas the V and J calls and clone size are those reported in that table. This sample gives around 130,000 clones in total; 80% to 90% of them show up just once. 3% to 4% of the sample goes to the ten largest clones.

V and J lose 6 bases and 4 bases, and a span of 7 bases separates them. The CDR3 goes from the cysteine to the phenylalanine over 11 residues. Only the CDR3 region is kept as DNA, spanning 33 bases read in frame from base 1. For CDR1 and CDR2, the germline V gene lists SNHLY and FYNNEI. With respect to this clone: The antigen this receptor binds is unknown. No base quality information exists; no much larger clone differs at one position.

The source of this sequence is a human donor with chronic lymphocytic leukemia. Sequencing was performed on PBMCs, taken after 24 months of ibrutinib treatment. The chain couples TRBV2 to TRBJ2-7; the D gene cannot be resolved reliably. The CDR3 in this case is CASSLEYEQYF. The bases are TGTGCCAGCAGCCTAGAATACGAGCAGTACTTC.